These 11 T cell receptor beta chains were all obtained from the same sample, sequenced in a study of blood T cells in healthy people across ages. Together with a sample-barcoded 5' primer, a J-beta primer mix was included in a second PCR lasting about 6 to 11 cycles. TCRdb redid the calling of the 5' RACE reads with MiXCR, one entry per CDR3 protein. The sample has nearly 1 million distinct CDR3 sequences; roughly half are singletons. Sequenced input: blood. The receptors stem from a woman aged 55-69 years in good health.

At least ten counts were recorded for this clonotype. This chain connects TRBV5-1 to TRBJ2-3; TRBD2 matches 9 bases. This CDR3 comprises 14 residues. Germline V gives CDR1 SGHRS, CDR2 YFSETQ. J gave up 5 bases and V 2 bases, and 3 bases lay outside the gene matches. Written as DNA, the CDR3 is TGCGCCAGCAGCTTTAGCGGGAGTGGAGATACGCAGTATTTT. Amino acid sequence: CASSFSGSGDTQYF. Supplemented by reference TRBV5-1 and TRBJ2-3, the full variable domain reads KAGVTQTPRYLIKTRGQQVTLSCSPISGHRSVSWYQQTPGQGLQFLFEYFSETQRNKGNFPGRFSGRQFSNSRSEMNVSTLELGDSALYLCASSFSGSGDTQYFGPGTRLTVL.

The chain links TRBV5-4 to TRBJ2-4; TRBD2 aligns across 9 bases. The V segment lost 0 bases and the J segment 11 bases; nucleotides outside the gene matches: 6. The V gene's germline CDR1 is SGHNT and CDR2 YYREEE (reference sequence). There are 14 residues in the CDR3. The CDR3 spells CASSLGLAEEVQYF. The CDR3 nucleotides read TGTGCCAGCAGCTTGGGACTAGCGGAGGAGGTTCAGTACTTC.

This clonotype has at least ten counts. The gene calls are TRBV4-1 and TRBJ2-7; D is perhaps TRBD1 or TRBD2 (5 bases each). CDR1 is MGHRA, CDR2 YSYEKL, per germline. Trimming cost V 1 base and J 1 base, with 11 bases left between them. CDR3 length equals 15 residues. The CDR3 DNA is TGCGCCAGCAGCCAAGCTCCGGGGCGATCCTACGAGCAGTACTTC. Its protein is CASSQAPGRSYEQYF.

This clonotype came up a few times. The chain couples TRBV5-5 to TRBJ2-7; 8 nucleotides align to TRBD2. The ends lost 5 bases at V and 5 bases at J; junction bases unmatched: 9. Germline-derived CDR1 and CDR2 are SGHKS and YYEKEE (reference sequence). The CDR3 is made up of 14 amino acids. CDR3 amino acids: CASSKPGGSNEQYF. The CDR3 coding sequence is TGTGCCAGCAGTAAACCGGGGGGGAGCAACGAGCAGTACTTC.

J is TRBJ1-4 and V is TRBV9, with a possible D match to TRBD1 (5 bases). This CDR3 is 17 amino acids long. Germline lookup yields CDR1 SGDLS and CDR2 YYNGEE. Trimming took 4 bases from V and 0 from J, leaving 16 bases between them. CDR3 residues: CASSPGRTAPTNEKLFF. The CDR3 DNA reads TGTGCCAGCAGCCCAGGGAGAACCGCTCCAACTAATGAAAAACTGTTTTTT.

The chain carries TRBV9 and TRBJ2-5; 7 positions agree with TRBD2. J gave up 5 bases and V 0 bases, and 10 bases lay outside the gene matches. CDR1 SGDLS and CDR2 YYNGEE come from the germline V gene. This CDR3 is 16 amino acids long. CDR3 sequence: CASSVGLAAGDETQYF. For the CDR3, the DNA is TGTGCCAGCAGCGTAGGACTTGCGGCGGGAGATGAGACCCAGTACTTC.

This clonotype has a handful of counts. The rearrangement joins TRBV28 to TRBJ2-7; 10 bases align to TRBD1. The CDR3 length is 14 residues. The V gene's germline CDR1 is MDHEN and CDR2 SYDVKM. Trimming took 5 bases from V and 4 from J; bases not matched to a gene: 5. CDR3 region: CASSAWDRGYEQYF. In DNA, the CDR3 is TGTGCCAGCAGTGCCTGGGACAGGGGTTACGAGCAGTACTTC.

The rearrangement uses TRBV2 and TRBJ2-6; TRBD2 is a possible D gene (5 bases). The germline V and J ends were trimmed by 0 bases and 2 bases, with 8 bases remaining between them. CDR1 and CDR2 (germline): SNHLY, FYNNEI. The CDR3 consists of 16 residues. CDR3 amino acids: CASSEAQRAGANVLTF. Written as DNA, the CDR3 is TGTGCCAGCAGTGAAGCACAGAGGGCTGGGGCCAACGTCCTGACTTTC.

This chain links TRBV7-9 with TRBJ1-1; D gene unclear. This CDR3 comprises 14 residues. The V end lost 5 bases, the J end lost 0 bases, and 10 bases lay between the germline ends. The germline gives CDR1 SEHNR, CDR2 FQNEAQ (reference sequence). The CDR3 sequence is CASSTFHMNTEAFF. CDR3 coding DNA: TGTGCCAGCAGCACCTTCCACATGAACACTGAAGCTTTCTTT.

The chain joins TRBV29-1 to TRBJ2-3; 8 positions agree with TRBD1. The CDR3 covers 14 residues. The V and J ends lost 4 bases and 4 bases, in that order; junction bases with no gene match: 7. Germline-derived CDR1 and CDR2 are SQVTM and ANQGSEA. The CDR3: CSVGGRGPADTQYF. The CDR3 region has the DNA TGCAGCGTTGGGGGCAGGGGGCCGGCAGATACGCAGTATTTT.

A word on this clonotype: Mismatch with germline at one junction end may stem from a read error. The chain couples TRBV9 to TRBJ2-1; 14 positions agree with TRBD2. CDR1 and CDR2 from the germline V gene are SGDLS and YYNGEE. This CDR3 contains 17 residues. CDR3 sequence (DNA): TGTACCAGCAGCAAAGGGACTAGCGGGAGTATCTACAACGAGCAGTTCTTC. This gives the protein CTSSKGTSGSIYNEQFF. The full variable domain, its missing parts supplied by reference TRBV9 and TRBJ2-1, is DSGVTQTPKHLITATGQRVTLRCSPRSGDLSVYWYQQSLDQGLQFLIQYYNGEERAKGNILERFSAQQFPDLHSELNLSSLELGDSALYFCTSSKGTSGSIYNEQFFGPGTRLTVL.